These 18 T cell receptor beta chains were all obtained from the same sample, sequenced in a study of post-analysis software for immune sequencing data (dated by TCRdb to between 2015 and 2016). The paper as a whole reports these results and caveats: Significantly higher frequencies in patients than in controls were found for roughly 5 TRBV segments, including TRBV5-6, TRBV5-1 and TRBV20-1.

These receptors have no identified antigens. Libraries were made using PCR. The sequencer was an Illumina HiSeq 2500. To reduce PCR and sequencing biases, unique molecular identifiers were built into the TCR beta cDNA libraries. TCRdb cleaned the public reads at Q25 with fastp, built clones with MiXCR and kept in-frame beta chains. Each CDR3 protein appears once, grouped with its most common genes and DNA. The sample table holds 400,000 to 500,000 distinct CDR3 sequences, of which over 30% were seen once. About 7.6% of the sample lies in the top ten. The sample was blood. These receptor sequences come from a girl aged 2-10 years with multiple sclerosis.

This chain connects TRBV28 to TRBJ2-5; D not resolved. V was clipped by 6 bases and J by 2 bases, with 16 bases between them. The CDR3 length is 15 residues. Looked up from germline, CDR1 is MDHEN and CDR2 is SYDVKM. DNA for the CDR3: TGTGCCAGCAGCCGACCAGGCTCTCCGCAAGAGACCCAGTACTTC. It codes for CASSRPGSPQETQYF.

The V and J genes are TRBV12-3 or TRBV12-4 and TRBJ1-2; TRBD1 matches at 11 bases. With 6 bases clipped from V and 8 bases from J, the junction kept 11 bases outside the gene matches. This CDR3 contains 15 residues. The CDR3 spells CASSRLRTGGDGYTF. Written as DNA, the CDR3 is TGTGCCAGCAGCCGTCTCCGGACAGGGGGCGACGGCTACACCTTC.

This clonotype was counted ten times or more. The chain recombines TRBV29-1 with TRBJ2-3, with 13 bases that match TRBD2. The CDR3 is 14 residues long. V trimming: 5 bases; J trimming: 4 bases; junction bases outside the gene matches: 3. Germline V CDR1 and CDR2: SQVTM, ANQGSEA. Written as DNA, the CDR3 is TGCAGCGTTTCACTAGCGGGAGGGTCAGATACGCAGTATTTT. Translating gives CSVSLAGGSDTQYF.

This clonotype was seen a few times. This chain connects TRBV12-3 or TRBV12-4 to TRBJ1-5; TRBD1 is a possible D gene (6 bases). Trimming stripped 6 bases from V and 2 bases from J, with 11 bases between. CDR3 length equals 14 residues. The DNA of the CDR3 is TGTGCCAGCAGCCCAGGGGTCGGCAATCAGCCCCAGCATTTT. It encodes CASSPGVGNQPQHF.

Here the CDR3 DNA reads TGTGCCAGCAATACAGGGGTAGGGGAGCAGTACTTC. Its protein is CASNTGVGEQYF. V and J are TRBV3-1 and TRBJ2-7; 7 bases fit TRBD1. V lost 7 bases to trimming and J lost 7 bases; unmatched junction nucleotides: 7. The CDR3 consists of 12 residues. From germline, CDR1 is LGHDT and CDR2 YNNKEL (reference sequence).

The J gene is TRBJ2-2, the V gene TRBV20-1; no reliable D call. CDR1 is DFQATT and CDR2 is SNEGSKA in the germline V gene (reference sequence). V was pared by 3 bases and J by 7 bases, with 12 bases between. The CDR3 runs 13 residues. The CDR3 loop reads CSARGLTDGELFF. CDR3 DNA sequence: TGCAGTGCTAGGGGTCTAACGGACGGGGAGCTGTTTTTT.

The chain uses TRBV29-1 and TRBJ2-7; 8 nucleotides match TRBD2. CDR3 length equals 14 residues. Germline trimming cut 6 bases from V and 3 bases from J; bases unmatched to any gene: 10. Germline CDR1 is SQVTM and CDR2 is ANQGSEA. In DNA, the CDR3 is TGCAGCGTGACGACTAGCGCCTCTGGCTACGAGCAGTACTTC. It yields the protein CSVTTSASGYEQYF.

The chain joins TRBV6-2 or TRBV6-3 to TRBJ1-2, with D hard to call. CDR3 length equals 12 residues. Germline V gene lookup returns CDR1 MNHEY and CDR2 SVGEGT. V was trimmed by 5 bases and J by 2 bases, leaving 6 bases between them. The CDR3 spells CASSRINYGYTF. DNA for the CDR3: TGTGCCAGCAGTCGAATAAACTATGGCTACACCTTC.

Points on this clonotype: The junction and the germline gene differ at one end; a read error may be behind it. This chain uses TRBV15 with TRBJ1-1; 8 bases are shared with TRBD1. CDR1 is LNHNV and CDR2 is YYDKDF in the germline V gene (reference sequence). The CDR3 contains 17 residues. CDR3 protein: CATSRRWTGMMNIEAFF. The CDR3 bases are TGTGCCACCAGCAGACGATGGACAGGGATGATGAACATTGAAGCTTTCTTT.

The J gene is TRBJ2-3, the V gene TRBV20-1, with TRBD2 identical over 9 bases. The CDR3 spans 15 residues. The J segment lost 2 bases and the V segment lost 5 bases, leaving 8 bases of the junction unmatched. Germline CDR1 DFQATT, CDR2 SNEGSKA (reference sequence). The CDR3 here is CSASSSGEITDTQYF. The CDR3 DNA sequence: TGCAGTGCTTCCTCTAGCGGGGAAATCACAGATACGCAGTATTTT.

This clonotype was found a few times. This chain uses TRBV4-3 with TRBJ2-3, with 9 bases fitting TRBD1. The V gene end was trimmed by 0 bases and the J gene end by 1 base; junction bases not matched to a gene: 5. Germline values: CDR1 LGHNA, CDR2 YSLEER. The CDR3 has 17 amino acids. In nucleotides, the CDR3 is TGCGCCAGCAGCCAAGATCGTCGGGACAGGGGCACAGATACGCAGTATTTT. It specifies CASSQDRRDRGTDTQYF.

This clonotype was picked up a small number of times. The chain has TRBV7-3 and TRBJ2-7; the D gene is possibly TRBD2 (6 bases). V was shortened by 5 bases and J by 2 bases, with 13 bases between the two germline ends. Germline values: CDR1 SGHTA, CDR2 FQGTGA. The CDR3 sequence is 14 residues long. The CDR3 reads CASSPTPGAYEQYF. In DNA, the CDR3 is TGTGCCAGCAGCCCAACCCCGGGGGCCTACGAGCAGTACTTC. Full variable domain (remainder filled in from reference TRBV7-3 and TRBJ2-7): GAGVSQTPSNKVTEKGKYVELRCDPISGHTALYWYRQSLGQGPEFLIYFQGTGAADDSGLPNDRFFAVRPEGSVSTLKIQRTERGDSAVYLCASSPTPGAYEQYFGPGTRLTVT.

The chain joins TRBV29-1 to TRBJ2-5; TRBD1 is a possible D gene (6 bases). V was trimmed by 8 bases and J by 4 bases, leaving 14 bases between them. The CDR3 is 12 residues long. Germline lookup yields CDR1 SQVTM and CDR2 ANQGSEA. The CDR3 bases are TGCAGCTCGGAGGCAGGGGTAGAGACCCAGTACTTC. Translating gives CSSEAGVETQYF.

The CDR3 sequence is CASSLRRGISYEQYF. For the CDR3, the DNA is TGTGCCAGCAGCTTAAGGCGGGGCATTAGTTACGAGCAGTACTTC. The genes are TRBV7-3 and TRBJ2-7; weak D call: TRBD2 (6 bases). The CDR3 contains 15 residues. V lost 1 base to trimming and J lost 4 bases, with 14 bases between them. The germline gives CDR1 SGHTA, CDR2 FQGTGA.

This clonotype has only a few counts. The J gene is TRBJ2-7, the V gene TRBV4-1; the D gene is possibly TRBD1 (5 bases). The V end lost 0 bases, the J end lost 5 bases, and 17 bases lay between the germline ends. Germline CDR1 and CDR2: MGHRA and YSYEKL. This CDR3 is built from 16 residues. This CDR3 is CASSQEAVSGQDEQYF. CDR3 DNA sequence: TGCGCCAGCAGCCAAGAGGCGGTGTCAGGACAAGACGAGCAGTACTTC.

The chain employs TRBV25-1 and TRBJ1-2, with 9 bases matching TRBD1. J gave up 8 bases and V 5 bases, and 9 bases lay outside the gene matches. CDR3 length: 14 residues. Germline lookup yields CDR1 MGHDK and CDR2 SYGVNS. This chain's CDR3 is CASSFTGTGYGYTF. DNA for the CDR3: TGTGCCAGCAGTTTTACCGGGACAGGGTACGGCTACACCTTC.

CDR3 sequence: CASSQGAGGRQETQYF. As DNA, the CDR3 is TGCGCCAGCAGCCAAGGCGCGGGGGGACGCCAAGAGACCCAGTACTTC. V gene TRBV4-1 combines with J gene TRBJ2-5; 8 nucleotides match TRBD2. V dropped 1 base and J dropped 1; count of bases not matched to a gene: 5. The CDR3 length is 16 residues. Germline values: CDR1 MGHRA, CDR2 YSYEKL.

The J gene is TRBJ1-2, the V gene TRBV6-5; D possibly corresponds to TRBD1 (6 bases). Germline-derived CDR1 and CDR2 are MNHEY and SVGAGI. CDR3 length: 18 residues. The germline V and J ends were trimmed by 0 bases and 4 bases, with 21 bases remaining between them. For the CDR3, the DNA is TGTGCCAGCAGTTACTCCGGCAGGGGTTCGGGGAGCGGCTATGGCTACACCTTC. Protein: CASSYSGRGSGSGYGYTF.